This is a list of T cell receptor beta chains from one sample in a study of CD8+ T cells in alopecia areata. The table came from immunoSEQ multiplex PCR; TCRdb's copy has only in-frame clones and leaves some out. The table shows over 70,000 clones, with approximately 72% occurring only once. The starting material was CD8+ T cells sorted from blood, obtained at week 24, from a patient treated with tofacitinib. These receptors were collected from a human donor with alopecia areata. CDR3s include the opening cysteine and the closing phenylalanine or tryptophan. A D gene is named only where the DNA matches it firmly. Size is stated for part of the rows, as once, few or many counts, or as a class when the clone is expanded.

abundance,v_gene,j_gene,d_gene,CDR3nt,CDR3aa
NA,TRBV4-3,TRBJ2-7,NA,TGCGCCAGCAGCCCAACAGGGTCCTACGAGCAGTACTTC,CASSPTGSYEQYF
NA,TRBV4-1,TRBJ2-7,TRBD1,TGCGCCAGCAGCCAAAGGGGAGGACAGGGGAGCTCCTACGAGCAGTACTTC,CASSQRGGQGSSYEQYF
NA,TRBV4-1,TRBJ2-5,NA,TGCGCCAGCAACCAAGATAGGACTCAAGAGACCCAGTACTTC,CASNQDRTQETQYF
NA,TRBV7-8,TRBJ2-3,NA,TGTGCCAGCAGCTTAGGGGGCACAGATACGCAGTATTTT,CASSLGGTDTQYF
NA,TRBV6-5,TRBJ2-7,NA,TGTGCCAGCAGAACAGACAGAGAGTACTTC,CASRTDREYF
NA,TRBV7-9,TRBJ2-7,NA,TGTGCCAGCAGCCCCGCCAAATCCTACGAGCAGTACTTC,CASSPAKSYEQYF
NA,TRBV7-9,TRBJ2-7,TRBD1,TGTGCCAGCAGCTTAGGACAGGGGTGGTACGAGCAGTACTTC,CASSLGQGWYEQYF
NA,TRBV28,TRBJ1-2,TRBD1,TGTGCCAGCAGTTCCCGACAGGGGCCCTTGTATGGCTACACCTTC,CASSSRQGPLYGYTF
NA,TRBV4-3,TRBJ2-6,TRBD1,TGCGCCAGCAGCCAAGATTTTTCAGGGACAGGGGTAGCTGGGGCCAACGTCCTGACTTTC,CASSQDFSGTGVAGANVLTF
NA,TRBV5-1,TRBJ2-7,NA,TGCGCCAGCAGCTCCTCCCAGGGATACGAGCAGTACTTC,CASSSSQGYEQYF
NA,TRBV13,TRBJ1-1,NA,TGTGCCAGCAGCTTCGGTGGCATGAACACTGAAGCTTTCTTT,CASSFGGMNTEAFF
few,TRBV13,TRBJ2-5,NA,TGTGCCAGCAGCCCCGGGGGCAGGGGGACAGAGACCCAGTACTTC,CASSPGGRGTETQYF
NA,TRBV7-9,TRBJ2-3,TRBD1,TGTGCCAGCAGCCAGGGACAGGGGTACACAGATACGCAGTATTTT,CASSQGQGYTDTQYF
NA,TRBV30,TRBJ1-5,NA,TGTGCCTGGAGTGCTAGGACATATCGCCAGCCCCAGCATTTT,CAWSARTYRQPQHF
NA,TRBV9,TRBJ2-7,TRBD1,TGTGCCAGCAGCGCCCGACAGGGGCGGGACGACGAGCAGTACTTC,CASSARQGRDDEQYF
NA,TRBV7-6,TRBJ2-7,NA,TGTGCCAGCAGCCTAGGGACCGGTGGGGCCTACGAGCAGTACTTC,CASSLGTGGAYEQYF
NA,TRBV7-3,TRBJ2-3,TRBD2,TGTGCCAGCAGCCCATTAGCGGGGGGACGCACAGATACGCAGTATTTT,CASSPLAGGRTDTQYF